The T cell receptor (beta chain) under discussion was sequenced for a study of regulatory T cells in long-lasting Graves disease. V dropped 1 base and J dropped 3 bases, with 19 bases sitting between them. CDR3 length: 18 residues. Germline CDR1 and CDR2: SGHVS and FQNEAQ. Time point meaning: persistent/refractory GD, antithyroid drugs over 5 years with positive TRAb. Extracted RNA from PBMCs served as the source of the TCR library. Guidelines of the American Thyroid Association were used to diagnose Graves' disease. An endocrinology department in Xi'an, China, recruited the patients. The peripheral blood volume drawn was approximately 9 milliliters, and it was collected into EDTA tubes. Findings and caveats of the study: When disease was persistent, TRBV28, TRBJ1-2 and TRBJ2-5 were the favored segments.

This clonotype occurred many times. Its antigen is currently unknown. Building of the TCR beta libraries involved iRepertoire HTBI primers and Arm-PCR of CDR3 regions. TCRdb fed the multiplex PCR reads into MiXCR, producing one record per CDR3 protein. The sample includes under 350,000 distinct CDR3 sequences, roughly 21% of them seen just once. Source: peripheral blood mononuclear cells (PBMCs), taken when the disease was refractory, from a patient treated with antithyroid drugs. The clonotype was recovered from a female donor with Graves disease. This chain connects TRBV7-8 to TRBJ1-5; D is possibly TRBD1 (5 bases). CDR3 loop: CASSLGPSTGTPNQPQHF. Here the CDR3 DNA reads TGTGCCAGCAGCTTAGGGCCTTCCACCGGGACCCCCAATCAGCCCCAGCATTTT.